This TCR beta chain was sequenced in a study of OX40 agonist ivuxolimab in advanced cancers. Study observations and caveats: Individuals who were partial responders at 0.1-3.0 mg/kg had clonal expansion that ranked among the lowest.

Sequencing used immunoSEQ multiplex PCR; TCRdb keeps in-frame clones, though not all of them. In the table there are 59,000 or so clones, around 82% of which are singletons. Comments on this clone: The antigen remains unidentified.

The CDR3 loop spans 13 amino acids. The germline gives CDR1 MNHEY, CDR2 SVGAGI. Deletions cut 0 bases from V and 2 bases from J, with 4 bases between. The sequence was obtained from an adult with an advanced solid tumor such as melanoma, head and neck, liver or kidney cancer. Source: CD4+ or CD8+ T cells sorted from blood, taken in a trial of the OX40 agonist ivuxolimab. This sequence joins TRBV6-5 and TRBJ1-2; D not resolved. The CDR3 region has the DNA TGTGCCAGCAGTTACTCACGGAACTATGGCTACACCTTC. It translates to CASSYSRNYGYTF.